Listed below are T cell receptor beta chains from one sample, sequenced in a study of memory CD4+ T cells and cytomegalovirus serostatus. Profiled with immunoSEQ multiplex PCR; TCRdb holds only in-frame clones, not every one. The table includes under 80,000 clones, approximately 78% detected once. The sample was memory CD4+ T cells from blood. These receptors were taken from an adult in good health and CMV-seronegative. The CDR3 runs from the conserved cysteine through the conserved F or W. D genes are given only for firm matches. Size is omitted from some rows. Given values are once, few, many or a class for expanded clones.

D: NA; V: TRBV5-1; size: NA; J: TRBJ2-2; DNA: TGCGCCAGCAGCGACGGGACTCCGCGAAACACCGGGGAGCTGTTTTTT; CDR3: CASSDGTPRNTGELFF
D: TRBD2; V: TRBV9; size: NA; J: TRBJ2-1; DNA: TGTGCCAGCAGCACCTTTTCTAGCGGGGAATGGAATGAGCAGTTCTTC; CDR3: CASSTFSSGEWNEQFF
D: NA; V: TRBV11-2; size: NA; J: TRBJ1-2; DNA: TGTGCCAGCAACTCCCTAAGGGGAGAACTTTATGGCTACACCTTC; CDR3: CASNSLRGELYGYTF
D: NA; V: TRBV10-2; size: NA; J: TRBJ1-1; DNA: TGCGCCAGCAGTGAGCCGCAGGTGGCAGCGAACACTGAAGCTTTCTTT; CDR3: CASSEPQVAANTEAFF
D: TRBD1; V: TRBV7-8; size: NA; J: TRBJ2-2; DNA: TGTGCCAGCAGCTTCTCGACAGGGGTTAGGACCGGGGAGCTGTTTTTT; CDR3: CASSFSTGVRTGELFF
D: NA; V: TRBV7-3; size: NA; J: TRBJ2-5; DNA: TGTGCCAGCAGCCTAGGGGGCGGGGAGACCGAGACCCAGTACTTC; CDR3: CASSLGGGETETQYF
D: NA; V: TRBV27; size: once; J: TRBJ1-2; DNA: TGTGCCAGCAGTTCCCAAAGGGGTGGCTACACCTTC; CDR3: CASSSQRGGYTF
D: TRBD1; V: TRBV5-5; size: NA; J: TRBJ1-3; DNA: TGTGCCAGCAGCTTGATGAGGACAGGGGGAAACACCATATATTTT; CDR3: CASSLMRTGGNTIYF
D: NA; V: TRBV18; size: NA; J: TRBJ2-7; DNA: TGTGCCAGCTCACCACAGGTCTCCTACGAGCAGTACTTC; CDR3: CASSPQVSYEQYF
D: NA; V: TRBV5-1; size: NA; J: TRBJ1-1; DNA: TGCGCCAGCAGCTTGCTGGGGGAGAACACTGAAGCTTTCTTT; CDR3: CASSLLGENTEAFF
D: NA; V: TRBV10-1; size: NA; J: TRBJ2-7; DNA: TGCGCCAGCAGCCCATTAAGGACCGGAGGGCGGTCCGAGCAGTACTTC; CDR3: CASSPLRTGGRSEQYF
D: NA; V: TRBV18; size: NA; J: TRBJ1-2; DNA: TGTGCCAGCTCACCACCAGGGGAGAACTATGGCTACACCTTC; CDR3: CASSPPGENYGYTF
D: TRBD1; V: TRBV12-5; size: NA; J: TRBJ1-5; DNA: TGTGCTAGTGGTTTGAACGGACAGGGAAGGTGGGTATGGAATCAGCCCCAGCATTTT; CDR3: CASGLNGQGRWVWNQPQHF
D: NA; V: TRBV27; size: NA; J: TRBJ1-6; DNA: TGTGCCAGCAGTTTCGCGTTATATAATTCACCCCTCCACTTT; CDR3: CASSFALYNSPLHF
D: NA; V: TRBV13; size: few; J: TRBJ2-5; DNA: TGTGCCAGCAGCTTAAGAGGGGGGGTGGGCCAAGAGACCCAGTACTTC; CDR3: CASSLRGGVGQETQYF
D: NA; V: TRBV5-1; size: NA; J: TRBJ2-7; DNA: TGCGCCAGCAGCCCCAGACAGTCCTACGAGCAGTACTTC; CDR3: CASSPRQSYEQYF
D: TRBD1; V: TRBV18; size: NA; J: TRBJ2-3; DNA: TGTGCCAGCTCACCACCGAGCAGGGGGAGAGATACGCAGTATTTT; CDR3: CASSPPSRGRDTQYF
D: TRBD2; V: TRBV11-2; size: NA; J: TRBJ2-7; DNA: TGTGCCAGCAGCTCGGGACTAGCGGGTATCTACGAGCAGTACTTC; CDR3: CASSSGLAGIYEQYF
D: NA; V: TRBV10-1; size: NA; J: TRBJ2-2; DNA: TGCGCCAGCAGACAGGGAATGACCGGGGAGCTGTTTTTT; CDR3: CASRQGMTGELFF
D: TRBD2; V: TRBV19; size: NA; J: TRBJ2-2; DNA: TGTGCCAGCGGAACGGGACTAGCGGGGACCACCGGGGAGCTGTTTTTT; CDR3: CASGTGLAGTTGELFF
D: NA; V: TRBV13; size: NA; J: TRBJ2-7; DNA: TGTGCCAGCAGCTTAAGGGGCCCCTACGAGCAGTACTTC; CDR3: CASSLRGPYEQYF
D: NA; V: TRBV29-1; size: NA; J: TRBJ1-2; DNA: TGCAGCGCGCTTAATAGGGGATATGGCTACACCTTC; CDR3: CSALNRGYGYTF
D: TRBD2; V: TRBV18; size: NA; J: TRBJ2-1; DNA: TGTGCCAGCTCACCACCGTACGGGGGGGGATTGGATGAGCAGTTCTTC; CDR3: CASSPPYGGGLDEQFF
D: NA; V: TRBV2; size: NA; J: TRBJ2-4; DNA: TGTGCCAGCAGTGCGGGGGAAGTCAAAAACATTCAGTACTTC; CDR3: CASSAGEVKNIQYF
D: NA; V: TRBV30; size: once; J: TRBJ2-5; DNA: TGTGCCTGCTCACACGGACTTCAAGAGACCCAGTACTTC; CDR3: CACSHGLQETQYF
D: NA; V: TRBV5-4; size: few; J: TRBJ2-6; DNA: TGTGCCAGCAGCTTGGCCAGCTGGGTCAGCGAAGACTCTGGGGCCAACGTCCTGACTTTC; CDR3: CASSLASWVSEDSGANVLTF
D: NA; V: TRBV18; size: NA; J: TRBJ1-3; DNA: TGTGCCAGCTCCCCTATTGAGGGCGATGGAAACACCATATATTTT; CDR3: CASSPIEGDGNTIYF
D: TRBD2; V: TRBV7-3; size: NA; J: TRBJ2-7; DNA: TGTGCCAGCAGCTTAACGAGCGGGAGTATTGGCGAGCAGTACTTC; CDR3: CASSLTSGSIGEQYF
D: NA; V: TRBV19; size: NA; J: TRBJ2-1; DNA: TGTGCCAGTAGGAACGCCAGGGTTCGCAATGAGCAGTTCTTC; CDR3: CASRNARVRNEQFF
D: TRBD2; V: TRBV19; size: once; J: TRBJ2-5; DNA: TGTGCCAGTAGTCGGGGGGGCCGAGAGACCCAGTACTTC; CDR3: CASSRGGRETQYF
D: NA; V: TRBV7-3; size: few; J: TRBJ1-1; DNA: TGTGCCAGCAGCTTTACATATGAGGACACTGAAGCTTTCTTT; CDR3: CASSFTYEDTEAFF
D: TRBD2; V: TRBV11-2; size: once; J: TRBJ2-2; DNA: TGTGCCAGCAGCCCAAGACTAGCCGGCGGGGAGCTGTTTTTT; CDR3: CASSPRLAGGELFF
D: NA; V: TRBV28; size: NA; J: TRBJ2-6; DNA: TGTGCCAGCAGTCCGGGACAAACCGCTGGGGCCAACGTCCTGACTTTC; CDR3: CASSPGQTAGANVLTF
D: NA; V: TRBV7-9; size: NA; J: TRBJ1-4; DNA: TGTGCCAGCAGCTTAGAGTTGGCTGGGCCACAGGGCGGAAAACTGTTTTTT; CDR3: CASSLELAGPQGGKLFF
D: NA; V: TRBV19; size: NA; J: TRBJ2-7; DNA: TGTGCCAGTAGTATTGTCAGCGGAGGAGAGCAGTACTTC; CDR3: CASSIVSGGEQYF
D: NA; V: TRBV19; size: NA; J: TRBJ1-5; DNA: TGTGCCAGCCAGAAGCGTTCGGGCAATCAGCCCCAGCATTTT; CDR3: CASQKRSGNQPQHF
D: TRBD2; V: TRBV19; size: NA; J: TRBJ2-7; DNA: TGTGCCAGTAGTGCCCGGACTAGCGGGAGCCCCTACGAGCAGTACTTC; CDR3: CASSARTSGSPYEQYF
D: NA; V: TRBV29-1; size: NA; J: TRBJ1-1; DNA: TGCAGCGTTATAGGAGGGGGAAGGAACACTGAAGCTTTCTTT; CDR3: CSVIGGGRNTEAFF
D: TRBD2; V: TRBV7-3; size: NA; J: TRBJ2-5; DNA: TGTGCCAGCAGCGCCGGGGGGGTACGGGGAGAGACCCAGTACTTC; CDR3: CASSAGGVRGETQYF
D: TRBD1; V: TRBV6-1; size: NA; J: TRBJ1-5; DNA: TGTGCCAGCAGTGAAGCGTTCAGGGGGAGACAGCCCCAGCATTTT; CDR3: CASSEAFRGRQPQHF